This TCR beta chain was sequenced for a study of T-cell reconstitution after alpha-beta-depleted transplantation in children. The library targeted TCRbeta and was prepared with unique molecular identifiers. TCRdb re-called the PCR reads with MiXCR, one entry per CDR3 protein. The table includes 700,000 to 950,000 distinct CDR3 sequences, approximately 15% detected once. Study-level points and caveats: Approximately two months post-transplant, alpha-beta T cells reportedly originated from several hundred expanded graft clones. Some patients' high day-60 TCRbeta diversity was traced to surviving recipient T cells and thymic progenitors. Once a year had passed after transplant, T-cell counts and diversity came mostly from newly produced T cells.

This clonotype turned up a few times. No antigen is known for it. The V gene end was trimmed by 5 bases and the J gene end by 7 bases; junction bases not matched to a gene: 5. CDR3 length: 16 residues. From germline, CDR1 is SNHLY and CDR2 FYNNEI. This material consisted of PBMCs, mostly from graft donor cells, taken 360 days after TCRalphabeta/CD19-depleted stem cell transplant. The receptor was derived from a male patient between 10 and 17 years old who had a stem cell transplant for acute lymphoblastic leukemia, so the T cells may come from the graft donor. The chain couples TRBV2 to TRBJ2-1, with 16 bases that match TRBD2. CDR3 sequence (DNA): TGTGCCAGCAGTACTGGGACTAGCGGGAGGGGAAATGAGCAGTTCTTC. This encodes CASSTGTSGRGNEQFF.